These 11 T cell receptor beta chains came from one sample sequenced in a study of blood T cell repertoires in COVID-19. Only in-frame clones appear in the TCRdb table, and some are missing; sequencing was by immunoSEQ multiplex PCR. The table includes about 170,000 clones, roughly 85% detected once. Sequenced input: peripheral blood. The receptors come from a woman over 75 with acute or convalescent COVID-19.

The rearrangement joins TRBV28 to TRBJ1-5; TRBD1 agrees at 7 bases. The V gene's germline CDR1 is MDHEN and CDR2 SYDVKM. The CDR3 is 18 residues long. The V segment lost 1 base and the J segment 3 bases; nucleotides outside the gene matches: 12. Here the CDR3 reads CASSLSRVKGAINQPQHF. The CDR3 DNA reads TGTGCCAGCAGTTTATCAAGAGTGAAGGGGGCGATCAATCAGCCCCAGCATTTT.

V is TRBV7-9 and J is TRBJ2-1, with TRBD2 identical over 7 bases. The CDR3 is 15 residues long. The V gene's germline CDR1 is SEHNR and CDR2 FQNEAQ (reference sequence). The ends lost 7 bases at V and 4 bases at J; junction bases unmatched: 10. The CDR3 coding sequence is TGTGCCAGCAACCCTAGCGGTAAGAGTTACAATGAGCAGTTCTTC. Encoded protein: CASNPSGKSYNEQFF. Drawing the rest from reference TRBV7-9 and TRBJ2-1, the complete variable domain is DTGVSQNPRHKITKRGQNVTFRCDPISEHNRLYWYRQTLGQGPEFLTYFQNEAQLEKSRLLSDRFSAERPKGSFSTLEIQRTEQGDSAMYLCASNPSGKSYNEQFFGPGTRLTVL.

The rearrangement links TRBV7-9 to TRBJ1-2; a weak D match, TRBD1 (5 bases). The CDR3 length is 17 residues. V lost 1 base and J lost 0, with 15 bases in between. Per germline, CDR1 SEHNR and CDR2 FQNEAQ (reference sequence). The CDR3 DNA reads TGTGCCAGCAGCTTAGTGGCAGGGCCGCAAACTAACTATGGCTACACCTTC. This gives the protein CASSLVAGPQTNYGYTF.

The CDR3 protein is CASSLGLNLAKNIQYF. In nucleotides, the CDR3 is TGCGCCAGCAGCTTGGGGCTGAACCTAGCCAAAAACATTCAGTACTTC. The chain uses TRBV5-1 and TRBJ2-4, with D unresolved. Germline CDR1 reads SGHRS; CDR2 reads YFSETQ. The CDR3 runs 16 residues. V lost 0 bases and J 0 bases, leaving 10 bases between the germline ends. The full variable domain, in which reference TRBV5-1 and TRBJ2-4 provide the parts outside the CDR3, is KAGVTQTPRYLIKTRGQQVTLSCSPISGHRSVSWYQQTPGQGLQFLFEYFSETQRNKGNFPGRFSGRQFSNSRSEMNVSTLELGDSALYLCASSLGLNLAKNIQYFGAGTRLSVL.

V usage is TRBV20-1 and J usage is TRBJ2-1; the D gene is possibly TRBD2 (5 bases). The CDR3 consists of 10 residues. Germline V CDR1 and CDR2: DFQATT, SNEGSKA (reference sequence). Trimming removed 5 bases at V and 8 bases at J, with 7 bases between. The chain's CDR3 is CSARRDEQFF. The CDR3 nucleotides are TGCAGTGCTCGGCGGGATGAGCAGTTCTTC.

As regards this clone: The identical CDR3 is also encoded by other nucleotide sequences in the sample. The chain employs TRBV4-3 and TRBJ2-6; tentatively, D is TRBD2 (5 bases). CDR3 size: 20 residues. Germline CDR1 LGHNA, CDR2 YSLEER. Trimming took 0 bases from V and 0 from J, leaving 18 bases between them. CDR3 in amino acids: CASSQEPVRGILSGANVLTF. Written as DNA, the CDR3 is TGCGCCAGCAGCCAAGAGCCCGTTCGGGGAATCCTCTCTGGGGCCAACGTCCTGACTTTC.

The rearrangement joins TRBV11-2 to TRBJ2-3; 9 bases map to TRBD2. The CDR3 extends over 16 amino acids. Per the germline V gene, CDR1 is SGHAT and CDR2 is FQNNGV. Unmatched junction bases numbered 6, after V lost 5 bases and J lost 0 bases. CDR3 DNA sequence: TGTGCCAGCAGCGGGGGGAGCGGGGGGAGCACAGATACGCAGTATTTT. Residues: CASSGGSGGSTDTQYF.

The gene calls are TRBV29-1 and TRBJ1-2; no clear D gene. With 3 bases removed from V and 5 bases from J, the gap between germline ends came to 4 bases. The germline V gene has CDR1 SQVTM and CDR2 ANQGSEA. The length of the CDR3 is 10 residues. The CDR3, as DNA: TGCAGCGTTGATCAGTATGGCTACACCTTC. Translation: CSVDQYGYTF.

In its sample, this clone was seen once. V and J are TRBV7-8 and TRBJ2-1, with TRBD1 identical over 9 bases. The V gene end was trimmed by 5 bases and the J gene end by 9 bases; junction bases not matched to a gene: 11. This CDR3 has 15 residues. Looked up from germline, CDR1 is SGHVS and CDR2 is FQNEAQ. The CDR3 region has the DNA TGTGCCAGCAGCGCCCCGGGACAGGGATCGGGTGAGCAGTTCTTC. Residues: CASSAPGQGSGEQFF.

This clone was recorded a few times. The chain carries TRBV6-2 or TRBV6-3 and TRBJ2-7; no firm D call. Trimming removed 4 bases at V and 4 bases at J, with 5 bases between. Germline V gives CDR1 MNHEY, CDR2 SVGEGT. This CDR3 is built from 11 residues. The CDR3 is CASSFVYEQYF. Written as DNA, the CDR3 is TGTGCCAGCAGTTTCGTATACGAGCAGTACTTC.

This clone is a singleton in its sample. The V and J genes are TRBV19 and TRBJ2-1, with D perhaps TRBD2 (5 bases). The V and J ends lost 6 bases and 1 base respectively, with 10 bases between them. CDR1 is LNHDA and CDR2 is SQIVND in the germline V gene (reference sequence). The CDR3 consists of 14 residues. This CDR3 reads CASSHGVSYNEQFF. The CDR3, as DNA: TGTGCCAGTAGCCACGGGGTTTCCTACAATGAGCAGTTCTTC.